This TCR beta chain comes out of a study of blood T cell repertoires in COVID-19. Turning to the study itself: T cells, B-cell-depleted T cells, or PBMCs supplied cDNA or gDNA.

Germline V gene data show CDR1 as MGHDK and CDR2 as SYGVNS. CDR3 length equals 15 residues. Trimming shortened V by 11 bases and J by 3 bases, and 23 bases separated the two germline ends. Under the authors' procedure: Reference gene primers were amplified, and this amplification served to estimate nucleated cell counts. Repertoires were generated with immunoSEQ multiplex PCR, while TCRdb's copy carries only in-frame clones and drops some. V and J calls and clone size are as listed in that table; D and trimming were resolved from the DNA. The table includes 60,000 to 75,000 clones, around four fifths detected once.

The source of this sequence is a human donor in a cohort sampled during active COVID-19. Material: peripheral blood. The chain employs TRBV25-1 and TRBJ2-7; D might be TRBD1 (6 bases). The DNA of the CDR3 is TGTGCCTCCCGGAGCCGAGGGCAGGGGAACTACGAGCAGTACTTC. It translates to CASRSRGQGNYEQYF.